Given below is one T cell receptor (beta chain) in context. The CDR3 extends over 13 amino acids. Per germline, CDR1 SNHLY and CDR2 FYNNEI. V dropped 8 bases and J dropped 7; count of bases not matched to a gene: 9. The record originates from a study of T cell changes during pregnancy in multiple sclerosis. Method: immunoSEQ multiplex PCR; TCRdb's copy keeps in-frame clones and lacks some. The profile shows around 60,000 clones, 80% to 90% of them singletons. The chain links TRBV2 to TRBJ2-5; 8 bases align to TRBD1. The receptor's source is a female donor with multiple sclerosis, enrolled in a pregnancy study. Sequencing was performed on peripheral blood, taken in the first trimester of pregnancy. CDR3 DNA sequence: TGTGCCAGCGGTCAGGGGGCGCAGGGGACCCAGTACTTC. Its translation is CASGQGAQGTQYF.